The 26 T cell receptor beta chains listed next were all sequenced from one sample in a study of blood T cell repertoires in COVID-19. Clones were sequenced by immunoSEQ multiplex PCR, and TCRdb holds only the in-frame ones, with some missing. The sample contains about 90,000 clones, 89% of which appear only once. Sample: peripheral blood. The source is a woman between 70 and 85 years old with acute or convalescent COVID-19.

The chain combines TRBV3-1 (or the pseudogene TRBV3-2) with TRBJ2-5; 10 positions agree with TRBD2. Losses at the gene ends were 4 bases for V and 0 bases for J; bases not matched to a gene: 5. This CDR3 comprises 16 residues. Germline V gene data show CDR1 as LGHDT and CDR2 as YNNKEL (reference sequence). CDR3 nucleotides: TGTGCCAGCAGCCGAATTAGCGGGAGGTACCAAGAGACCCAGTACTTC. It encodes CASSRISGRYQETQYF.

CDR3 sequence reads: CATRRGGGTEAFF. As DNA, the CDR3 is TGTGCCACCAGGAGGGGGGGAGGGACTGAAGCTTTCTTT. The chain uses TRBV24-1 and TRBJ1-1, with D perhaps matching TRBD1 (6 bases). The CDR3 totals 13 residues. The germline gives CDR1 KGHDR, CDR2 SFDVKD. The germline V and J ends were trimmed by 7 bases and 5 bases, with 13 bases remaining between them.

CDR3 region: CASTEQGRGGYTF. CDR3 nucleotides: TGTGCCAGCACCGAACAGGGTCGCGGTGGCTACACCTTC. The gene calls are TRBV28 and TRBJ1-2; tentatively, D is TRBD1 (6 bases). Germline CDR1 and CDR2: MDHEN and SYDVKM. The CDR3 loop spans 13 amino acids. V was shortened by 7 bases and J by 7 bases, with 16 bases between the two germline ends.

V gene TRBV19 combines with J gene TRBJ2-1; 9 nucleotides align to TRBD1. The V and J ends lost 3 bases and 9 bases, in that order; junction bases with no gene match: 3. CDR1 is LNHDA, CDR2 SQIVND, per germline (reference sequence). The CDR3 extends over 13 amino acids. CDR3 DNA sequence: TGTGCCAGTAGTATGGGGACAGGGAGTGAGCAGTTCTTC. It encodes CASSMGTGSEQFF.

V is TRBV28 and J is TRBJ2-2; 7 bases are shared with TRBD1. The CDR3 runs to 15 residues. With V trimmed by 4 bases and J by 4 bases, 6 bases remained unmatched. From germline, CDR1 is MDHEN and CDR2 SYDVKM. The CDR3 DNA is TGTGCCAGCAGTTACACAGGGGCCGTCACCGGGGAGCTGTTTTTT. This encodes CASSYTGAVTGELFF.

The genes are TRBV5-1 and TRBJ1-2; 8 bases fit TRBD1. CDR3 length equals 15 residues. The junction had 12 bases not matched to a gene; V was cut back by 4 bases and J by 7 bases. Germline V CDR1 and CDR2: SGHRS, YFSETQ. The CDR3 loop is CASSPEGQVVSGYTF. For the CDR3, the DNA is TGCGCCAGCAGCCCCGAGGGACAGGTGGTATCTGGCTACACCTTC.

The chain uses TRBV7-8 and TRBJ1-2; TRBD1 might be the D (5 bases). CDR3 length: 15 residues. The germline gives CDR1 SGHVS, CDR2 FQNEAQ. V was trimmed by 2 bases and J by 3 bases, leaving 13 bases between them. The CDR3 nucleotides read TGTGCCAGCAGCTTAAGGGGAGGGCCGTACTATGGCTACACCTTC. Translated: CASSLRGGPYYGYTF.

The chain couples TRBV7-8 to TRBJ2-2; TRBD2 might be the D (5 bases). Germline V gene data show CDR1 as SGHVS and CDR2 as FQNEAQ. The CDR3 is 16 amino acids. Between the trimmed V and J ends, which lost 5 bases and 3 bases, there was a span of 16 bases. CDR3 in DNA: TGTGCCAGCAGCCCTAGTTTGGCGGACTACACCGGGGAGCTGTTTTTT. Residues: CASSPSLADYTGELFF.

J is TRBJ2-1 and V is TRBV4-1; D is ambiguous. Trimming took off 3 bases at V and 4 bases at J, with 13 bases between the two ends. The CDR3 spans 15 residues. The V gene's germline CDR1 is MGHRA and CDR2 YSYEKL. CDR3 region: CASSHYSEIYNEQFF. The CDR3 DNA reads as TGCGCCAGCAGCCATTACAGTGAGATTTACAATGAGCAGTTCTTC.

V gene TRBV28 combines with J gene TRBJ1-6; a weak D match, TRBD1 (5 bases). The CDR3 length is 14 residues. CDR1 and CDR2 from the germline V gene are MDHEN and SYDVKM. The V and J ends lost 2 bases and 10 bases respectively, with 12 bases between them. The CDR3 region is CASSLISRGSPLHF. CDR3 nucleotide sequence: TGTGCCAGCAGTTTAATCTCAAGGGGCTCACCCCTCCACTTT.

This chain uses TRBV7-9 with TRBJ1-2, with TRBD1 matching 7 bases. The V gene end was trimmed by 5 bases and the J gene end by 2 bases; junction bases not matched to a gene: 8. The germline CDR1 and CDR2 sequences are SEHNR and FQNEAQ (reference sequence). The CDR3 runs to 15 residues. Here the CDR3 reads CASSLQQGINYGYTF. CDR3 sequence (DNA): TGTGCCAGCAGCCTCCAACAGGGGATCAACTATGGCTACACCTTC.

The genes are TRBV5-1 and TRBJ1-1; 8 positions agree with TRBD1. J lost 9 bases, V lost 3 bases, and 4 bases had no gene match. Germline V lookup: CDR1 SGHRS, CDR2 YFSETQ. This CDR3 has 12 amino acids. CDR3 in amino acids: CASSSDRDQAFF. CDR3 sequence (DNA): TGCGCCAGCAGCTCGGACAGGGACCAAGCTTTCTTT. The full variable domain, rest sourced from reference TRBV5-1 and TRBJ1-1, is KAGVTQTPRYLIKTRGQQVTLSCSPISGHRSVSWYQQTPGQGLQFLFEYFSETQRNKGNFPGRFSGRQFSNSRSEMNVSTLELGDSALYLCASSSDRDQAFFGQGTRLTVV.

The V and J genes are TRBV5-1 and TRBJ1-6; D is unclear. V was shortened by 2 bases and J by 2 bases, with 5 bases between the two germline ends. The CDR3 has 14 residues. CDR1 is SGHRS, CDR2 YFSETQ, per germline. CDR3 protein: CASSLITYNSPLHF. In DNA form, the CDR3 reads TGCGCCAGCAGCTTAATCACCTATAATTCACCCCTCCACTTT.

This chain joins TRBV7-2 and TRBJ2-1; weak D call: TRBD2 (6 bases). V lost 2 bases to trimming and J lost 4 bases, with 12 bases between them. The V gene's germline CDR1 is SGHTA and CDR2 FQGNSA. This CDR3 comprises 15 residues. The CDR3 protein is CASSLPTSMYNEQFF. CDR3 nucleotides: TGTGCCAGCAGCTTACCTACTAGCATGTACAATGAGCAGTTCTTC.

The rearrangement uses TRBV3-1 (or the pseudogene TRBV3-2) and TRBJ1-1; tentatively, D is TRBD1 (5 bases). Per germline, CDR1 LGHDT and CDR2 YNNKEL (reference sequence). The length of the CDR3 is 14 residues. Trimming shortened V by 2 bases and J by 3 bases, and 10 bases separated the two germline ends. The CDR3 sequence is CASSQQGGYTEAFF. CDR3 nucleotide sequence: TGTGCCAGCAGCCAACAGGGTGGTTACACTGAAGCTTTCTTT.

V is TRBV28 and J is TRBJ1-2; no definite D call. Looked up from germline, CDR1 is MDHEN and CDR2 is SYDVKM. The length of the CDR3 is 12 residues. Trimming cost V 4 bases and J 4 bases, with 7 bases left between them. The CDR3 region has the DNA TGTGCCAGCAGTTCCACGGTCTATGGCTACACCTTC. Amino acid sequence: CASSSTVYGYTF.

The genes are TRBV27 and TRBJ1-2, with 9 positions matching TRBD1. Germline CDR1 is MNHEY and CDR2 is SMNVEV (reference sequence). V was pared by 6 bases and J by 7 bases, with 9 bases of the junction left unmatched. This CDR3 contains 14 residues. CDR3 in amino acids: CASSPTQGAGGYTF. DNA for the CDR3: TGTGCCAGCAGCCCAACACAGGGGGCGGGTGGCTACACCTTC.

The chain has TRBV19 and TRBJ2-1; D perhaps matches TRBD1 (6 bases). V was shortened by 9 bases and J by 4 bases, with 16 bases between the two germline ends. The CDR3 is made up of 14 amino acids. In germline, CDR1 is LNHDA, CDR2 SQIVND (reference sequence). CDR3 sequence: CASSGGQTYNEQFF. The CDR3, as DNA: TGTGCCAGCAGTGGCGGACAGACATACAATGAGCAGTTCTTC.

This clone was found a few times. Here the CDR3 DNA reads TGTGCCAGCAGCTTAGACAGTGCAACTAATGAAAAACTGTTTTTT. This encodes CASSLDSATNEKLFF. The V and J genes are TRBV28 and TRBJ1-4, with a possible D match to TRBD1 (5 bases). Germline CDR1 and CDR2: MDHEN and SYDVKM. V was clipped by 6 bases and J by 0 bases, with 11 bases between them. This CDR3 is built from 15 residues.

This rearrangement joins TRBV7-2 to TRBJ2-7; 10 bases are a match to TRBD1. CDR1 SGHTA and CDR2 FQGNSA come from the germline V gene. The ends lost 6 bases at V and 2 bases at J; junction bases unmatched: 4. The CDR3 totals 14 residues. CDR3 sequence (DNA): TGTGCCAGCAGGCCTGGACAGGGGGCCTACGAGCAGTACGTC. Residues: CASRPGQGAYEQYV.

This chain links TRBV27 with TRBJ1-4; 7 bases align to TRBD1. Germline CDR1 and CDR2: MNHEY and SMNVEV (reference sequence). Germline trimming cut 5 bases from V and 3 bases from J; bases unmatched to any gene: 9. The CDR3 loop spans 16 amino acids. This CDR3 reads CASSPRQGTANEKLFF. The CDR3 DNA reads TGTGCCAGCAGTCCGAGACAGGGTACGGCTAATGAAAAACTGTTTTTT.

This clone was seen just once. J is TRBJ2-2 and V is TRBV4-1; D is possibly TRBD1 (6 bases). The CDR3 runs to 20 residues. The germline V gene encodes CDR1 MGHRA and CDR2 YSYEKL. V was cut by 0 bases and J by 3 bases, with 23 bases left in between. CDR3 sequence reads: CASSQDLEIPRGIDTGELFF. DNA for the CDR3: TGCGCCAGCAGCCAAGATCTAGAAATTCCGAGGGGGATTGACACCGGGGAGCTGTTTTTT.

V and J are TRBV4-2 and TRBJ2-1, with 9 nucleotides matching TRBD2. Looked up from germline, CDR1 is LGHNA and CDR2 is YNFKEQ. Trimming cost V 3 bases and J 8 bases; bases outside gene matches: 11. The CDR3 length is 16 residues. The CDR3: CASSQAPREGRYEQFF. CDR3 coding DNA: TGTGCCAGCAGCCAGGCCCCGCGGGAGGGCCGGTATGAGCAGTTCTTC.

The chain is built from TRBV3-1 (or the pseudogene TRBV3-2) and TRBJ2-5; no clear D gene. The CDR3 has 13 residues. Trimming took off 2 bases at V and 0 bases at J, with 4 bases between the two ends. CDR1 and CDR2 (germline): LGHDT, YNNKEL (reference sequence). The CDR3, as DNA: TGTGCCAGCAGCCAACGGGACCAAGAGACCCAGTACTTC. Translated, it gives CASSQRDQETQYF.

The rearrangement joins TRBV19 to TRBJ1-1, with D hard to call. The CDR3 contains 13 residues. V lost 7 bases, J lost 1 base, and 10 bases lay in between. The germline V gene has CDR1 LNHDA and CDR2 SQIVND (reference sequence). CDR3 residues: CASNRGRNTEAFF. CDR3 in DNA: TGTGCCAGTAATAGAGGGAGGAACACTGAAGCTTTCTTT.

The rearrangement uses TRBV2 and TRBJ1-4; TRBD1 agrees at 9 bases. The CDR3 is 16 amino acids. Trimming removed 5 bases from V and 2 bases from J; junction bases left unmatched: 6. From germline, CDR1 is SNHLY and CDR2 FYNNEI. The CDR3 reads CASSRRDRVTNEKLFF. CDR3 nucleotide sequence: TGTGCCAGCAGTCGCCGGGACAGGGTGACTAATGAAAAACTGTTTTTT.